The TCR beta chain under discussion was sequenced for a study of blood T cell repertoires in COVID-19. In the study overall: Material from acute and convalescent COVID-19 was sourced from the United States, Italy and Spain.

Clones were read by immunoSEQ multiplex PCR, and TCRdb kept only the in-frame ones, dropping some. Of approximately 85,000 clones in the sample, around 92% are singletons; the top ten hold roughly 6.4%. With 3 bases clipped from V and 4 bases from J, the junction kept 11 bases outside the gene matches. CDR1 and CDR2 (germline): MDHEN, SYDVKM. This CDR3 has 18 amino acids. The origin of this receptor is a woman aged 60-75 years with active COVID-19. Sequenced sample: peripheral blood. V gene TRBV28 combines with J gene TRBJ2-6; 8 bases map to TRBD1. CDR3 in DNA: TGTGCCAGCAGTTTCCGGGGCGGACAGGGTTCGGGGGCCAACGTCCTGACTTTC. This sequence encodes CASSFRGGQGSGANVLTF.